The clone carrying this T cell receptor (beta chain) was seen a few times. What it recognizes is unknown. The data are from a study of post-analysis software for immune sequencing data. Overall study context: Multiple sclerosis in the patients followed relapsing-remitting, secondary progressive and progressive-relapsing courses. Overall study findings and caveats: Analysis by F measure revealed that same-batch samples clustered strongly together. Comparison of patients with controls showed five or six TRBV segments more frequent in patients, TRBV5-6, TRBV5-1 and TRBV20-1 among them. The study found significantly lower normalized Chao1 diversity in multiple sclerosis patients than in controls.

Trimming cost V 5 bases and J 7 bases, with 18 bases left between them. Germline V gene lookup returns CDR1 SQVTM and CDR2 ANQGSEA. The CDR3 runs to 13 residues. Libraries were made from TCR beta cDNA, and they carried unique molecular identifiers. T cells numbering roughly 0.9 to 10 million yielded cDNA molecules that totaled around 500,000. TCRdb reprocessed the PCR reads with MiXCR, giving one entry per CDR3 protein. The repertoire consists of roughly 570,000 distinct CDR3 sequences, with less than 40% occurring once and the leading ten covering less than 6%. What was sequenced was blood. The chain employs TRBV29-1 and TRBJ2-7, with D perhaps matching TRBD2 (5 bases). The sequence was collected from a girl younger than 18 with multiple sclerosis. In DNA, the CDR3 is TGCAGCGTTCGTCGGCAAGGTCCGGGAGAGCAGTACTTC. Residues: CSVRRQGPGEQYF.